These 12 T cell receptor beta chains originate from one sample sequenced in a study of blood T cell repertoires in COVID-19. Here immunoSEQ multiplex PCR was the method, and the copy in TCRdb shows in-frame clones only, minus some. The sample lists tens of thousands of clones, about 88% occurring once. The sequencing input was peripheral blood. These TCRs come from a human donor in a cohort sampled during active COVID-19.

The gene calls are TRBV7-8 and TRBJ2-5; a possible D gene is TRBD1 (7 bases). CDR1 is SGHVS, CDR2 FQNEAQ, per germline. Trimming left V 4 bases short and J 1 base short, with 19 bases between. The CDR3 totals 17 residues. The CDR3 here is CASSSRGARRVQETQYF. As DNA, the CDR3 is TGTGCCAGCAGCTCCAGGGGGGCGCGAAGAGTCCAAGAGACCCAGTACTTC. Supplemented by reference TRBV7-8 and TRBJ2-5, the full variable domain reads GAGVSQSPRYKVAKRGQDVALRCDPISGHVSLFWYQQALGQGPEFLTYFQNEAQLDKSGLPSDRFFAERPEGSVSTLKIQRTQQEDSAVYLCASSSRGARRVQETQYFGPGTRLLVL.

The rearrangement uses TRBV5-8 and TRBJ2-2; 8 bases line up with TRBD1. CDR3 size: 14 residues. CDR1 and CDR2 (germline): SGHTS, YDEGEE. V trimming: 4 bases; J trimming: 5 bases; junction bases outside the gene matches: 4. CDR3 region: CASSPTGGTGELFF. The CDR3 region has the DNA TGTGCCAGCAGCCCTACAGGGGGAACCGGGGAGCTGTTTTTT.

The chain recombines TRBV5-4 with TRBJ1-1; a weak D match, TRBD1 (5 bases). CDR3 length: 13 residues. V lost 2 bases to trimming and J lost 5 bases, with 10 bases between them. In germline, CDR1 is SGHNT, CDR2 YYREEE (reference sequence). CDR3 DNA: TGTGCCAGCAGCTTTCCCCAGGGTACTGAAGCTTTCTTT. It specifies CASSFPQGTEAFF.

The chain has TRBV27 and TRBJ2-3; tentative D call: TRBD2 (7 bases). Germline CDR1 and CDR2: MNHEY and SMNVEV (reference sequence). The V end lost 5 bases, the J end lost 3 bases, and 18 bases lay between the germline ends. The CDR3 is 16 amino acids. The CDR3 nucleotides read TGTGCCAGCAGTCCAGTCGCGGGGGCGCGGACAGATACGCAGTATTTT. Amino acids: CASSPVAGARTDTQYF.

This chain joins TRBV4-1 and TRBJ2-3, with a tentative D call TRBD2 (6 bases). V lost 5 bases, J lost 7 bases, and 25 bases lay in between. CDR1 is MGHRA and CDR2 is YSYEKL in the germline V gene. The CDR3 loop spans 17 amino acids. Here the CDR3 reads CASSNEISGVILNTQYF. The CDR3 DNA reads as TGCGCCAGCAGCAATGAAATTTCGGGAGTAATTTTAAATACGCAGTATTTT.

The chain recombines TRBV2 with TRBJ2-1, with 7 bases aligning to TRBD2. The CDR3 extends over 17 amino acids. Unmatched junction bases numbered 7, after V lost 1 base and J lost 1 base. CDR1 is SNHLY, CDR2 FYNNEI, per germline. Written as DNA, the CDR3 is TGTGCCAGCAGTGAAGACTCTCTAGCGGCATCCTACAATGAGCAGTTCTTC. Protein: CASSEDSLAASYNEQFF.

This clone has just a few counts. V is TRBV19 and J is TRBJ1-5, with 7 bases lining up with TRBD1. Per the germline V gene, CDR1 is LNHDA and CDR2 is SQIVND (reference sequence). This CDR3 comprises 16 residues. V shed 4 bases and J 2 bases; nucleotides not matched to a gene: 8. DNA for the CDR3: TGTGCCAGTAGTAAAACGAGACAGGGAGGCAATCAGCCCCAGCATTTT. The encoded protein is CASSKTRQGGNQPQHF.

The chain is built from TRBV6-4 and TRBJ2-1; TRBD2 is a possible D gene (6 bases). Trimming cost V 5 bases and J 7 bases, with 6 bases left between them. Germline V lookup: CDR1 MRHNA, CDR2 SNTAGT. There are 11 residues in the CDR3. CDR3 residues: CASSRGNEQFF. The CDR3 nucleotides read TGTGCCAGCAGTCGGGGGAATGAGCAGTTCTTC.

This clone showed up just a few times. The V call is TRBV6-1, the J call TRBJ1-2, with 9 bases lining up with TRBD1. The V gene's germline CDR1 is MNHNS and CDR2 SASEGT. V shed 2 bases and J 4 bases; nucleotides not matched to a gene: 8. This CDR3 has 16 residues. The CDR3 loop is CASSESVGDRAYGYTF. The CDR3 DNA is TGTGCCAGCAGTGAATCAGTGGGGGACAGGGCCTATGGCTACACCTTC.

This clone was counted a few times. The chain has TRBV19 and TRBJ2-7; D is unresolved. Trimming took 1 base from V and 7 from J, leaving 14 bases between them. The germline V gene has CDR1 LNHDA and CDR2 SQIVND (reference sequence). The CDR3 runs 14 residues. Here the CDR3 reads CASSIAHYYGEQYF. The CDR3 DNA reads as TGTGCCAGTAGTATAGCACATTACTACGGAGAGCAGTACTTC.

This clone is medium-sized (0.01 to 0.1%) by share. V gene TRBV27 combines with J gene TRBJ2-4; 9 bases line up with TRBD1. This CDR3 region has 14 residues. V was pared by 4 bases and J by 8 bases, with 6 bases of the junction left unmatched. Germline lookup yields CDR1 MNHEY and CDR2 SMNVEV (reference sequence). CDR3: CASSSGTGFDIQYF. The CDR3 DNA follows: TGTGCCAGCAGTTCCGGGACAGGGTTTGACATTCAGTACTTC.

The CDR3 sequence: CASSIAGDGYEQYF. The CDR3 bases are TGTGCCAGTAGTATAGCGGGAGACGGATACGAGCAGTACTTC. The gene calls are TRBV19 and TRBJ2-7, with a tentative D call TRBD2 (6 bases). Germline CDR1 LNHDA, CDR2 SQIVND (reference sequence). CDR3 size: 14 residues. Trimming removed 1 base at V and 4 bases at J, with 11 bases between.